This T cell receptor (beta chain) was captured by sequencing in a study of blood T cell repertoires in COVID-19. Overall study: COVID-19 samples collected from the United States, Italy and Spain covered acute and convalescent phases.

The CDR3 spans 16 residues. After removal of 2 bases from V and 4 bases from J, the junction contained 9 bases not matched to a gene. Germline V CDR1 and CDR2: LGHDT, YNNKEL (reference sequence). Assay used: immunoSEQ multiplex PCR; TCRdb lists only in-frame clones, some missing. The sample records some 230,000 clones, around 82% being singletons. This receptor was obtained from a woman in her twenties or thirties who had recovered from COVID-19. This chain joins TRBV3-1 (or the pseudogene TRBV3-2) and TRBJ2-3, with 7 positions matching TRBD2. Sequencing was performed on peripheral blood. The DNA for the CDR3 is TGTGCCAGCAGCCAACACCCGGGACTAACGTCAGATACGCAGTATTTT. It translates to CASSQHPGLTSDTQYF.